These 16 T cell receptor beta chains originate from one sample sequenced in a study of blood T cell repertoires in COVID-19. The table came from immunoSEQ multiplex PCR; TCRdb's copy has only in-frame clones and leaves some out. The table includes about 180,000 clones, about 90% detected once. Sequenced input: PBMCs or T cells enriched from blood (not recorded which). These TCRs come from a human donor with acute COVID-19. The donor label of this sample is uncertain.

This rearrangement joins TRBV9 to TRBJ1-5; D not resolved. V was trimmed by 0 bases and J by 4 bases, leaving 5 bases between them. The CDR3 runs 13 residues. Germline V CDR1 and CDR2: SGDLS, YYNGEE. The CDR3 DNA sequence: TGTGCCAGCAGCGTAGGAGAGAATCAGCCCCAGCATTTT. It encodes CASSVGENQPQHF.

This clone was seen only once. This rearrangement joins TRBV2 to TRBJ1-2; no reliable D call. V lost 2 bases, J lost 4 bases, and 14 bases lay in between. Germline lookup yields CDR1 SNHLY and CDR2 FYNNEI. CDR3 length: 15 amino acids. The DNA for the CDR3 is TGTGCCAGCAGTGAAATTCAGGTCGCCGTCTATGGCTACACCTTC. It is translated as CASSEIQVAVYGYTF.

The CDR3 coding sequence is TGTGCCAGCAGCCAACTCGACACCGGGGAGCTGTTTTTT. As protein: CASSQLDTGELFF. This chain joins TRBV6-6 and TRBJ2-2; D ambiguous. The V and J ends lost 6 bases and 3 bases respectively, with 8 bases between them. Germline V CDR1 and CDR2: MNHNY, SVGAGI (reference sequence). The CDR3 runs to 13 residues.

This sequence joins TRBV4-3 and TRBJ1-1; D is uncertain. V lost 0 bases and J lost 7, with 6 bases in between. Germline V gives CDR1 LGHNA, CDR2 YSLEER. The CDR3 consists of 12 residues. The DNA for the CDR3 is TGCGCCAGCAGCCAAGACGGGAGTGAAGCTTTCTTT. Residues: CASSQDGSEAFF.

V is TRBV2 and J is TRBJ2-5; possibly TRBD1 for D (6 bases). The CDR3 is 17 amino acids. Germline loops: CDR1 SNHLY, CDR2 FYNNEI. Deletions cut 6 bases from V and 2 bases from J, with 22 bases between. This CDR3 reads CASSGLVGLGGQETQYF. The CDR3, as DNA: TGTGCCAGCAGCGGACTTGTTGGCCTAGGGGGACAAGAGACCCAGTACTTC.

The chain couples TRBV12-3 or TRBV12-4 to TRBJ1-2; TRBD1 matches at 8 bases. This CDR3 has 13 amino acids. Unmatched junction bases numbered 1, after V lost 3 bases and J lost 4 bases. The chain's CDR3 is CASSFTGGYGYTF. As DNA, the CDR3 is TGTGCCAGCAGTTTCACAGGGGGCTATGGCTACACCTTC.

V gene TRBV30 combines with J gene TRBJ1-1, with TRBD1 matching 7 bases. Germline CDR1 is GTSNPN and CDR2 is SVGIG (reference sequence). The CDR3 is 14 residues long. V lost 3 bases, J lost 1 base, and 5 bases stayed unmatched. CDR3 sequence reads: CAWSNRGSNTEAFF. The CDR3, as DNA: TGTGCCTGGAGCAACAGGGGTTCGAACACTGAAGCTTTCTTT.

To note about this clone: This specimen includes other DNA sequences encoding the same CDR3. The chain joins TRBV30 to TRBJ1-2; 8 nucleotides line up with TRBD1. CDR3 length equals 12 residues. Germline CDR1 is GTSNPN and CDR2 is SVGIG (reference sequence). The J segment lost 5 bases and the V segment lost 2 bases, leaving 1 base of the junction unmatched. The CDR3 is CAWSQGAYGYTF. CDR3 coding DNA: TGTGCCTGGAGTCAGGGGGCGTATGGCTACACCTTC.

As DNA, the CDR3 is TGTGCCAGCGGGGGCCCTAATGAAAAACTGTTTTTT. Protein sequence: CASGGPNEKLFF. The V and J genes are TRBV12-3 or TRBV12-4 and TRBJ1-4; the D gene is possibly TRBD1 (6 bases). This CDR3 has 12 amino acids. The V end lost 8 bases, the J end lost 3 bases, and 7 bases lay between the germline ends.

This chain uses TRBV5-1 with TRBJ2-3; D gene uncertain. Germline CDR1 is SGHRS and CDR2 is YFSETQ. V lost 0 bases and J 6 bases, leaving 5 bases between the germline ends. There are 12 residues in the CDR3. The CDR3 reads CASSLARDTQYF. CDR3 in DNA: TGCGCCAGCAGCTTGGCCCGTGATACGCAGTATTTT.

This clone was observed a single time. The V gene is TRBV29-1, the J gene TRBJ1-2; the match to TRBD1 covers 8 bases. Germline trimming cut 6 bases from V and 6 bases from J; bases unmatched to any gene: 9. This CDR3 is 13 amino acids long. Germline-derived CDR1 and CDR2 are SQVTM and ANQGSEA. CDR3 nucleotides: TGCAGCGTCCGGGCGGAGGGACAGGATGGCTACACCTTC. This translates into CSVRAEGQDGYTF.

The CDR3 DNA is TGTGCCAGTAATCCGGGACAGGGGGCGCTCCATGGCTACACCTTC. It codes for CASNPGQGALHGYTF. The rearrangement joins TRBV19 to TRBJ1-2, with TRBD1 matching 12 bases. The CDR3 is 15 residues long. CDR1 is LNHDA and CDR2 is SQIVND in the germline V gene (reference sequence). V lost 7 bases and J lost 6; bases outside the gene matches: 9.

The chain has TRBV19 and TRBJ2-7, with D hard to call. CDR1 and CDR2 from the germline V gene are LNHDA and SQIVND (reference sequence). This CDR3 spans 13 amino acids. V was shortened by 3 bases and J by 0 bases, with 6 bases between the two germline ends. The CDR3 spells CASSIQDSYEQYF. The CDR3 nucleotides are TGTGCCAGTAGTATCCAGGACTCCTACGAGCAGTACTTC.

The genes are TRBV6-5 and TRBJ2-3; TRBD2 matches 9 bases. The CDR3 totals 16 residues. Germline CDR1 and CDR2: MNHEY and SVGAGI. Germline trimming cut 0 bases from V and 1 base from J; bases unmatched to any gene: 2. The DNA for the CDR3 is TGTGCCAGCAGTTACTCTGGCGGGGGGGGCACAGATACGCAGTATTTT. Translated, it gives CASSYSGGGGTDTQYF.

The CDR3 loop is CASTPGQGGADTQYF. The CDR3 DNA follows: TGTGCCAGTACCCCGGGACAGGGGGGAGCAGATACGCAGTATTTT. This chain links TRBV19 with TRBJ2-3; TRBD1 agrees at 11 bases. Germline-derived CDR1 and CDR2 are LNHDA and SQIVND (reference sequence). V was clipped by 7 bases and J by 4 bases; unmatched bases: 7. The CDR3 has 15 residues.

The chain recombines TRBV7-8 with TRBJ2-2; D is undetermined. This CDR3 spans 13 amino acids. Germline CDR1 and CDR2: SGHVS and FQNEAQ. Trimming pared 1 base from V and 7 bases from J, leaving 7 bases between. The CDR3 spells CASSLGGVGELFF. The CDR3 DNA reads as TGTGCCAGCAGCTTAGGAGGTGTCGGGGAGCTGTTTTTT.